This T cell receptor beta chain was recorded in a study of blood T cells in healthy people across ages. PCR was performed a second time for roughly 7 to 12 cycles using a sample-barcoded 5' primer and a J-beta primer mix. Using its own MiXCR run on the 5' RACE reads, TCRdb lists one record per CDR3 protein. This table holds just over 1 million distinct CDR3 sequences, around 43% found once. With V trimmed by 0 bases and J by 4 bases, 5 bases remained unmatched. Germline assignment: CDR1 SGHRS and CDR2 YFSETQ. The CDR3 loop spans 16 amino acids. This TCR was sampled from a woman aged 60 to 75 in good health. The material sequenced was blood. This chain joins TRBV5-1 and TRBJ2-3; 10 nucleotides align to TRBD2. CDR3 amino acids: CASSLELAGKPDTQYF. CDR3 coding DNA: TGCGCCAGCAGCTTGGAACTAGCGGGAAAACCAGATACGCAGTATTTT. Together with reference TRBV5-1 and TRBJ2-3, the CDR3 gives the full variable domain: KAGVTQTPRYLIKTRGQQVTLSCSPISGHRSVSWYQQTPGQGLQFLFEYFSETQRNKGNFPGRFSGRQFSNSRSEMNVSTLELGDSALYLCASSLELAGKPDTQYFGPGTRLTVL.